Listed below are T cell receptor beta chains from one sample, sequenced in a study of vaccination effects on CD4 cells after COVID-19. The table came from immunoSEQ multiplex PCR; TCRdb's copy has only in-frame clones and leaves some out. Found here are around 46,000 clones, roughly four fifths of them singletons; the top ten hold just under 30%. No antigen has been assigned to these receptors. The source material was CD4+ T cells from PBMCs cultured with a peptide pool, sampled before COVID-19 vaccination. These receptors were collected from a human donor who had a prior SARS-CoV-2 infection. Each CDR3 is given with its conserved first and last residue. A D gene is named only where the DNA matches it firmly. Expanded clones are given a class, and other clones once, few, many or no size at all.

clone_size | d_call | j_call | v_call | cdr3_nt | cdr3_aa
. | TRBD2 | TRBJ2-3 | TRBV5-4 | TGTGCCAGCAGCGAGGGAGGGCGCGGATACACAGATACGCAGTATTTT | CASSEGGRGYTDTQYF
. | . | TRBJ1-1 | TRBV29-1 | TGCAGCGTTGTAGGCCAAATGAACACTGAAGCTTTCTTT | CSVVGQMNTEAFF
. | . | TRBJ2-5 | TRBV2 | TGTGCCAGCAGTAGGGAGGGGTACAGGGGCGAGACCCAGTACTTC | CASSREGYRGETQYF
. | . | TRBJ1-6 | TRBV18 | TGTGCCAGCTCACCACAGGGGGTTAATTCACCCCTCCACTTT | CASSPQGVNSPLHF
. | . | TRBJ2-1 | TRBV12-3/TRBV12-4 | TGTGCCAGCAGTTCCCGGACAGACGGTGAGCAGTTCTTC | CASSSRTDGEQFF
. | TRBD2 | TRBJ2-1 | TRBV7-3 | TGTGCCAGCAGCCGATTTAGCGGGAGGCTTAGCTCCTACAATGAGCAGTTCTTC | CASSRFSGRLSSYNEQFF
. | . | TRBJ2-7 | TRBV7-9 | TGTGCCAGCGGCAGGGGCGCCCCCTCCTACGAGCAGTACTTC | CASGRGAPSYEQYF
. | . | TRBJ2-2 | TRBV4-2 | TGTGCCAGCAGCCAACCTGATGGGTTCTCTTACACCGGGGAGCTGTTTTTT | CASSQPDGFSYTGELFF
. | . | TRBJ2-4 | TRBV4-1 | TGCGCCAGCAGCCAAGGGTGGTGGGGGGAGGTAGCCAAAAACATTCAGTACTTC | CASSQGWWGEVAKNIQYF
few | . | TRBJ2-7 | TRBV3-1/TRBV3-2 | TGTGCCAGCAGCCAACGATACGAGCAGTACTTC | CASSQRYEQYF
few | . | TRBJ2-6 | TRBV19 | TGTGCCAGTATGTCGCTCTCTGGGGCCAACGTCCTGACTTTC | CASMSLSGANVLTF
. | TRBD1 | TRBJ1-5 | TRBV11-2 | TGTGCCAGCAGCACAGGGGGGAATCAGCCCCAGCATTTT | CASSTGGNQPQHF
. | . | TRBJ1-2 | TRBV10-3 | TGTGCCATCAGTGAAGAGGTGTCAGGATCTAACTATGGCTACACCTTC | CAISEEVSGSNYGYTF
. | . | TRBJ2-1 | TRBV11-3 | TGTGCCAGCAGCGTCCAAAGCCCCCTCTACAATGAGCAGTTCTTC | CASSVQSPLYNEQFF
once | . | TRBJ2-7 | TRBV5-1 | TGCGCCAGCAGCTTGGAGGCGGGGAGCTCCTACGAGCAGTACTTC | CASSLEAGSSYEQYF
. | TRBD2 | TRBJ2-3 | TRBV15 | TGTGCCACCAGCAGAGTAGGTTCCCCAGCGGGGCACCACACAGATACGCAGTATTTT | CATSRVGSPAGHHTDTQYF
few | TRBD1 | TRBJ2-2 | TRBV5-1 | TGCGCCAGCAGCTTCACAGGGGAAACCGGGGAGCTGTTTTTT | CASSFTGETGELFF
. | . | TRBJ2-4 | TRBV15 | TGTGCTACCGGGAACCGGGACAATATAGCCAAAAACATTCAGTACTTC | CATGNRDNIAKNIQYF
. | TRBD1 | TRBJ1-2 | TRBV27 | TGTGCCAGCAGACTTCAGGGGGCCGGCTATGGCTACACCTTC | CASRLQGAGYGYTF
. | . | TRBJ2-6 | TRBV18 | TGTGCCAGCTCACCACAGGCGTTAATCGGGGCCAACGTCCTGACTTTC | CASSPQALIGANVLTF
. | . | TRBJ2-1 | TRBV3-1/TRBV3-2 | TGTGCCAGCAGCCAGGCCTCTAGTAGCAATGAGCAGTTCTTC | CASSQASSSNEQFF
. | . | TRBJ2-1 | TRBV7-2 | TGTGCCAGCAGCTTAGGATCTAGATCGACTGAGCAGTTCTTC | CASSLGSRSTEQFF
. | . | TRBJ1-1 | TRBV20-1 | TGCAGTGCTAGTGAGGGTTGGGACCGCTTCGGGCCTGAAGCTTTCTTT | CSASEGWDRFGPEAFF
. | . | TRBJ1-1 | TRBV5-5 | TGTGCCAGCAGCTTGTGGGCCGGGACCAACACTGAAGCTTTCTTT | CASSLWAGTNTEAFF
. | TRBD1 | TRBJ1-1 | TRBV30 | TGTGCCTGGAGTCCCCAAATGACAGGGGGTTTAGAAGCTTTCTTT | CAWSPQMTGGLEAFF
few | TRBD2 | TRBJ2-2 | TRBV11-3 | TGTGCCAGCAGCTTAGGTGGGAGGGCCGCCACCGGGGAGCTGTTTTTT | CASSLGGRAATGELFF
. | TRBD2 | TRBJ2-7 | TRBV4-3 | TGCGCCAGCAGCCAAGAGCAGGAGCGGGAGGGCTCCTACGAGCAGTACTTC | CASSQEQEREGSYEQYF
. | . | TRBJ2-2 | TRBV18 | TGTGCCAGCTCCCGACAGGCGCGGGGGCTCGGGGAGCTGTTTTTT | CASSRQARGLGELFF
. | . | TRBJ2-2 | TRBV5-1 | TGCGCCAGCAGCCTGGACAGTTTGAACACCGGGGAGCTGTTTTTT | CASSLDSLNTGELFF
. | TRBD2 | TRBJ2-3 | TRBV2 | TGTGCCAGCAGCCCGCCTAGCGGGAGCACAGATACGCAGTATTTT | CASSPPSGSTDTQYF
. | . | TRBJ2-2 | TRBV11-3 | TGTGCCAGCAGCTACTACACCGGGGAGCTGTTTTTT | CASSYYTGELFF
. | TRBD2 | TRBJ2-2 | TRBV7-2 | TGTGCCAGCAGAGCGGGGACTCGAACCGGGGAGCTGTTTTTT | CASRAGTRTGELFF
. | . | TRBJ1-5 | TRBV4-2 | TGTGCCAGCAGCCCAGCCCTTTGGATCCGGCCAGGGGCGCAGAGCAATCAGCCCCAGCATTTT | CASSPALWIRPGAQSNQPQHF
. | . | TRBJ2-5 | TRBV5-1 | TGCGCCAGCAGCTTGGTGATCGGTCCGCCGGAGACCCAGTACTTC | CASSLVIGPPETQYF
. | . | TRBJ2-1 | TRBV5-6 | TGTGCCAGCAGCTCCGCGGGACAGCTAAACAATGAGCAGTTCTTC | CASSSAGQLNNEQFF
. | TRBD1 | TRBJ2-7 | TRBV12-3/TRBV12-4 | TGTGCCAGCAGAGAGGGACAGGGCGGGCAGTACTTC | CASREGQGGQYF
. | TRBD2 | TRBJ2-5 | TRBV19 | TGTGCCAGTAGTGAAGTGTCTAGCGGTCAAGAGACCCAGTACTTC | CASSEVSSGQETQYF
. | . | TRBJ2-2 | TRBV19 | TGTGCCAGTAGAAGGAACAGGGACACCGGGGAGCTGTTTTTT | CASRRNRDTGELFF
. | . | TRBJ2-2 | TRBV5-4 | TGTGCCAGCAGCTTGTCGAGGCCCGGGGAGCTGTTTTTT | CASSLSRPGELFF
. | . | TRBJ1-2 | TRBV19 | TGTGCCAGTAGTATGAGACAGGTCTATGGCTACACCTTC | CASSMRQVYGYTF
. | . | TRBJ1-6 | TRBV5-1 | TGCGCCAGCAGAGGGGACACGCCTAATTCACCCCTCCACTTT | CASRGDTPNSPLHF